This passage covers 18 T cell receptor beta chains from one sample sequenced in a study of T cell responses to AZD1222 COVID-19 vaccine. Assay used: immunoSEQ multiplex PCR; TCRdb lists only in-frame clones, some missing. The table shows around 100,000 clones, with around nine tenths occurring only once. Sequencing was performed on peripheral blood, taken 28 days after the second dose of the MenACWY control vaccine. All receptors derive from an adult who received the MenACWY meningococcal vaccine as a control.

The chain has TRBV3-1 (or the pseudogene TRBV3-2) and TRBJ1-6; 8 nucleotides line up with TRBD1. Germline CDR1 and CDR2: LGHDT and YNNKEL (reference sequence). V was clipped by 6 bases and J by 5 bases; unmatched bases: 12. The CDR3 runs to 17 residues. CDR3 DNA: TGTGCCAGCAGGGGCGGGGCCGGACAGGGTGATAATTCACCCCTCCACTTT. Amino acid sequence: CASRGGAGQGDNSPLHF.

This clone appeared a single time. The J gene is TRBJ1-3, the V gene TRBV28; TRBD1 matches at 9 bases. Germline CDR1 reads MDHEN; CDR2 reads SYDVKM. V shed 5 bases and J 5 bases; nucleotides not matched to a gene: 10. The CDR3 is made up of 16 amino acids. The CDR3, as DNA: TGTGCCAGCAGTACGTCCGGGACAGGGCTCCGAAACACCATATATTTT. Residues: CASSTSGTGLRNTIYF.

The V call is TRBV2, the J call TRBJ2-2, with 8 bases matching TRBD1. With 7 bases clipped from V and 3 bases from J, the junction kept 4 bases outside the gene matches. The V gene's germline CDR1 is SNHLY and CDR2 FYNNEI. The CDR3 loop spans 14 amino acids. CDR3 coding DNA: TGTGCCAGCAAACAGGGGGGATACACCGGGGAGCTGTTTTTT. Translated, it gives CASKQGGYTGELFF.

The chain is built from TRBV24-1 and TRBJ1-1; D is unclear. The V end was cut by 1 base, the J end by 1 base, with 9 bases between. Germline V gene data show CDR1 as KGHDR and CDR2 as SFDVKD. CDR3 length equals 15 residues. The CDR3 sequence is CATSDFRAPNTEAFF. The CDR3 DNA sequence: TGTGCCACCAGTGATTTCCGGGCGCCGAACACTGAAGCTTTCTTT.

Here the CDR3 reads CASSPLRAGSYEQYF. The CDR3 nucleotides are TGTGCCAGTAGCCCCCTTCGGGCCGGCTCCTACGAGCAGTACTTC. The gene calls are TRBV19 and TRBJ2-7; the D is unclear. Germline CDR1 and CDR2: LNHDA and SQIVND (reference sequence). Trimming removed 6 bases from V and 0 bases from J, with 15 bases in between. This CDR3 spans 15 amino acids.

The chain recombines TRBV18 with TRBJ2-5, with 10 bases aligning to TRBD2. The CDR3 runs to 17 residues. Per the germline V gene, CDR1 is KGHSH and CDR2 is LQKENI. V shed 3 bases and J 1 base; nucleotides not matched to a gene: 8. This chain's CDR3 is CASSPRLAGGRQETQYF. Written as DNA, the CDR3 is TGTGCCAGCTCACCCCGATTAGCGGGGGGCCGCCAAGAGACCCAGTACTTC.

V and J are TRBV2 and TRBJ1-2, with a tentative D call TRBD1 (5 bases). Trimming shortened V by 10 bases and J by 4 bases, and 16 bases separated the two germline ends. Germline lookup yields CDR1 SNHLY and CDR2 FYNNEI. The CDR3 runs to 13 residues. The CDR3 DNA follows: TGTGCCACCCCGGACGGGACCCCCTATGGCTACACCTTC. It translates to CATPDGTPYGYTF.

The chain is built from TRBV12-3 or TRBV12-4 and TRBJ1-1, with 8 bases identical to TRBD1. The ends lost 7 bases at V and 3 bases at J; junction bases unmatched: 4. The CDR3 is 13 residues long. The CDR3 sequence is CASIEDRDTEAFF. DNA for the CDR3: TGTGCCAGCATCGAGGACAGGGACACTGAAGCTTTCTTT.

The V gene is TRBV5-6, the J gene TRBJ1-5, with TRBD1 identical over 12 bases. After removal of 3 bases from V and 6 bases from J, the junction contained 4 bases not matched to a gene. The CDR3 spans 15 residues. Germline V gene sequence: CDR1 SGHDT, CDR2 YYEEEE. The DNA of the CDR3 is TGTGCCAGCAGCTCGGGACAGGGGGCCGGTCAGCCCCAGCATTTT. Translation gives CASSSGQGAGQPQHF.

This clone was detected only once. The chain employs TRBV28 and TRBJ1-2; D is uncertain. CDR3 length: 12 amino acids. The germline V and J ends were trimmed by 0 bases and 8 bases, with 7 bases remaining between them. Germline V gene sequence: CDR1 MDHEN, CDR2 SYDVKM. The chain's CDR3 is CASSLWDAGYTF. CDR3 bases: TGTGCCAGCAGTTTATGGGACGCGGGCTACACCTTC.

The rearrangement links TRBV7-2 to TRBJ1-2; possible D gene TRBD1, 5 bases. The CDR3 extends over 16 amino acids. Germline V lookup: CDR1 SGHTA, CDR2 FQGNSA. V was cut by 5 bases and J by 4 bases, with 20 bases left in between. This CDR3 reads CASSLQWSGASYGYTF. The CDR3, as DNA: TGTGCCAGCAGCCTACAATGGAGTGGGGCCAGCTATGGCTACACCTTC.

In DNA form, the CDR3 reads TGTGCCAGCTCACTCCAAGTTACGACTAATGAAAAACTGTTTTTT. It yields the protein CASSLQVTTNEKLFF. This chain links TRBV18 with TRBJ1-4; D is undetermined. Between the trimmed V and J ends, which lost 4 bases and 2 bases, there was a span of 11 bases. The V gene's germline CDR1 is KGHSH and CDR2 LQKENI. CDR3 size: 15 residues.

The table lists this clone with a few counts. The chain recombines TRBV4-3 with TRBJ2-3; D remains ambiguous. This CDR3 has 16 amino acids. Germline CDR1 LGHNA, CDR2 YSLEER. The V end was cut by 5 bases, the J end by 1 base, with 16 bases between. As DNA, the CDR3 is TGCGCCAGCAGCTCCTCGATTGGGCAGGGCACAGATACGCAGTATTTT. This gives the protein CASSSSIGQGTDTQYF.

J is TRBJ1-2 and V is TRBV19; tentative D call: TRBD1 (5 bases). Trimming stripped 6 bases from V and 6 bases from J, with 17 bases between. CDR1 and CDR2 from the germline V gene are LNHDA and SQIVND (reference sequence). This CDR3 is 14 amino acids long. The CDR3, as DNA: TGTGCCAGTAGCCGAAACGCAGGGCGGAATGGCTACACCTTC. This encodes CASSRNAGRNGYTF.

CDR3 nucleotide sequence: TGTGCCAGCTCACCGGCGGGGGCGGCCAAAAACATTCAGTACTTC. It codes for CASSPAGAAKNIQYF. The chain uses TRBV18 and TRBJ2-4, with D possibly TRBD2 on 7 matching bases. CDR1 and CDR2 (germline): KGHSH, LQKENI. This CDR3 is 15 amino acids long. Deletions cut 3 bases from V and 1 base from J, with 10 bases between.

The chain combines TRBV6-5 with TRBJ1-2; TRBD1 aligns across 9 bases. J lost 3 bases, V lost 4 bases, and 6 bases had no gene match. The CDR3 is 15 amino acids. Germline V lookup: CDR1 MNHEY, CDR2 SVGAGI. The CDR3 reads CASSSSTGGDYGYTF. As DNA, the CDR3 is TGTGCCAGCAGTTCCTCAACAGGGGGCGACTATGGCTACACCTTC.

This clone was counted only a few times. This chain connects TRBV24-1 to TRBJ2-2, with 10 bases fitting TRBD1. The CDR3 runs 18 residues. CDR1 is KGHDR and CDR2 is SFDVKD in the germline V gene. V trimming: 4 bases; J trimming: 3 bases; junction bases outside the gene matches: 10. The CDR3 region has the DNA TGTGCCACCAGTGACGCCTCCGGGACAGGGGTGTACACCGGGGAGCTGTTTTTT. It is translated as CATSDASGTGVYTGELFF.

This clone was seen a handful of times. The CDR3 is CASSPPKPGRSSGNTIYF. The DNA for the CDR3 is TGTGCCAGCAGCCCTCCGAAGCCCGGTCGAAGCTCTGGAAACACCATATATTTT. The chain employs TRBV6-2 or TRBV6-3 and TRBJ1-3; D is uncertain. The CDR3 is 18 amino acids. The germline V gene has CDR1 MNHEY and CDR2 SVGEGT. V dropped 6 bases and J dropped 0 bases, with 21 bases sitting between them.